Shown below are 9 T cell receptor beta chains from a single sample sequenced in a study of blood T cell repertoires in COVID-19. Data came from immunoSEQ multiplex PCR; TCRdb stores just in-frame clones and leaves some out. The repertoire holds some 180,000 clones, about 80% seen once, with around 9.9% in the top ten. Sequencing was performed on peripheral blood. The receptors were sampled from a man aged 70-80 years with active or convalescent COVID-19.

This chain uses TRBV2 with TRBJ1-3; no definite D call. The CDR3 sequence is 13 residues long. Germline lookup yields CDR1 SNHLY and CDR2 FYNNEI. Trimming cost V 7 bases and J 1 base, with 8 bases left between them. The CDR3 DNA follows: TGTGCCAGCACCCGGGAATCTGGAAACACCATATATTTT. Its protein product is CASTRESGNTIYF.

The rearrangement links TRBV5-1 to TRBJ1-1; no clear D gene. With 0 bases removed from V and 0 bases from J, the gap between germline ends came to 12 bases. This CDR3 is built from 16 residues. Germline CDR1 is SGHRS and CDR2 is YFSETQ. CDR3 sequence: CASSLALRQMNTEAFF. CDR3 nucleotide sequence: TGCGCCAGCAGCTTGGCTTTGAGGCAGATGAACACTGAAGCTTTCTTT. The full variable domain, rest sourced from reference TRBV5-1 and TRBJ1-1, is KAGVTQTPRYLIKTRGQQVTLSCSPISGHRSVSWYQQTPGQGLQFLFEYFSETQRNKGNFPGRFSGRQFSNSRSEMNVSTLELGDSALYLCASSLALRQMNTEAFFGQGTRLTVV.

The chain combines TRBV7-8 with TRBJ1-2, with D tentatively TRBD1 (5 bases). V gave up 5 bases and J gave up 1 base, with 17 bases separating them. Per the germline V gene, CDR1 is SGHVS and CDR2 is FQNEAQ. The CDR3 runs to 16 residues. CDR3 region: CASSPRWGEDNYGYTF. The CDR3 bases are TGTGCCAGCAGCCCGCGGTGGGGGGAGGATAACTATGGCTACACCTTC.

The chain is built from TRBV15 and TRBJ2-7; 7 nucleotides match TRBD2. J lost 6 bases, V lost 5 bases, and 13 bases had no gene match. CDR3 length: 15 amino acids. Looked up from germline, CDR1 is LNHNV and CDR2 is YYDKDF (reference sequence). The CDR3 sequence is CATSDLPGGLSEQYF. CDR3 coding DNA: TGTGCCACCAGCGATCTCCCGGGAGGTCTTTCCGAGCAGTACTTC.

V is TRBV6-2 or TRBV6-3 and J is TRBJ2-3; 14 bases line up with TRBD2. Unmatched junction bases numbered 3, after V lost 5 bases and J lost 2 bases. The germline V gene encodes CDR1 MNHEY and CDR2 SVGEGT. This CDR3 is built from 16 residues. CDR3 residues: CASSPGLAGATDTQYF. The CDR3 region has the DNA TGTGCCAGCAGTCCGGGACTAGCGGGGGCCACAGATACGCAGTATTTT.

The chain joins TRBV7-6 to TRBJ2-1; maybe TRBD2 (6 bases). Trimming left V 5 bases short and J 2 bases short, with 10 bases between. Germline V lookup: CDR1 SGHVS, CDR2 FNYEAQ. This CDR3 contains 14 residues. The CDR3 spells CASSRDLTYNEQFF. The DNA for the CDR3 is TGTGCCAGCAGCCGGGACTTGACCTACAATGAGCAGTTCTTC.

This rearrangement joins TRBV7-2 to TRBJ1-3; maybe TRBD1 (5 bases). The CDR3 extends over 14 amino acids. The ends were cut back, 5 bases at V and 0 bases at J, with 8 bases in the middle. Germline assignment: CDR1 SGHTA and CDR2 FQGNSA. The CDR3 protein is CASSPTASGNTIYF. For the CDR3, the DNA is TGTGCCAGCAGCCCGACAGCCTCTGGAAACACCATATATTTT.

This sequence joins TRBV6-5 and TRBJ1-3; tentatively, D is TRBD1 (6 bases). The germline CDR1 and CDR2 sequences are MNHEY and SVGAGI. This CDR3 has 16 residues. The V gene lost 4 bases and the J gene lost 1 base, with 14 bases spanning the gap. The chain's CDR3 is CASSLQGPRSGNTIYF. The CDR3 nucleotides are TGTGCCAGCAGTTTGCAGGGGCCTCGGTCTGGAAACACCATATATTTT.

V is TRBV19 and J is TRBJ2-7, with TRBD1 matching 7 bases. Germline-derived CDR1 and CDR2 are LNHDA and SQIVND (reference sequence). This CDR3 contains 16 residues. Trimming at V came to 6 bases and at J to 0 bases, leaving 11 bases not matched to a gene. The CDR3 sequence is CASSDLTGLDSYEQYF. The CDR3 DNA follows: TGTGCCAGTAGCGACTTGACAGGGCTCGACTCCTACGAGCAGTACTTC.